This passage covers 21 T cell receptor beta chains from one sample sequenced in a study of control samples from healthy donors and cancer patients. Assay: immunoSEQ multiplex PCR; the TCRdb copy retains only in-frame clones and omits some. The sample lists around 53,000 clones; 65% to 90% were seen once. Sequenced material: PBMCs. These receptors were collected from a woman aged 45-65 years with lung cancer.

This chain joins TRBV11-2 and TRBJ2-3; D is perhaps TRBD1 or TRBD2 (5 bases each). CDR3 length equals 14 residues. V dropped 2 bases and J dropped 6 bases, with 12 bases sitting between them. Germline loops: CDR1 SGHAT, CDR2 FQNNGV. This chain's CDR3 is CASSLTGTADTQYF. For the CDR3, the DNA is TGTGCCAGCAGCTTAACGGGGACCGCGGATACGCAGTATTTT. Looking up the rest from reference TRBV11-2 and TRBJ2-3 gives the full variable domain: EAGVAQSPRYKIIEKRQSVAFWCNPISGHATLYWYQQILGQGPKLLIQFQNNGVVDDSQLPKDRFSAERLKGVDSTLKIQPAKLEDSAVYLCASSLTGTADTQYFGPGTRLTVL.

This clone was seen only once. Other nucleotide sequences from this sample produce the same CDR3. This chain links TRBV12-5 with TRBJ2-2; the D gene could be TRBD1 or TRBD2 (5 bases each). The V gene's germline CDR1 is LGHNT and CDR2 FRNRAP. There are 15 residues in the CDR3. DNA of the CDR3: TGTGTCGCGAGCTTGGGGGTAGGTGGCACCGGGGAGCTGTTTTTT. This gives the protein CVASLGVGGTGELFF.

The V gene is TRBV28, the J gene TRBJ1-5; no definite D call. V was shortened by 4 bases and J by 2 bases, with 15 bases between the two germline ends. Germline assignment: CDR1 MDHEN and CDR2 SYDVKM. The CDR3 consists of 16 residues. Here the CDR3 DNA reads TGTGCCAGCAGTTCCGCCGCAGGCGTCGGCAATCAGCCCCAGCATTTT. Translated, it gives CASSSAAGVGNQPQHF.

The chain is built from TRBV9 and TRBJ1-1; D is unclear. The germline gives CDR1 SGDLS, CDR2 YYNGEE. This CDR3 is built from 13 residues. V lost 4 bases and J 0 bases, leaving 7 bases between the germline ends. The CDR3 sequence: CASSPPVNTEAFF. In DNA, the CDR3 is TGTGCCAGCAGCCCACCGGTGAACACTGAAGCTTTCTTT.

As regards this clone: Other DNA sequences in the same sample also yield this CDR3. V and J are TRBV5-1 and TRBJ1-1, with 8 nucleotides matching TRBD1. V was clipped by 2 bases and J by 2 bases; unmatched bases: 2. The CDR3 is 14 amino acids. The germline V gene encodes CDR1 SGHRS and CDR2 YFSETQ. CDR3 nucleotides: TGCGCCAGCAGCTTAGACAGGGGTAACACTGAAGCTTTCTTT. Translated, it gives CASSLDRGNTEAFF.

The chain links TRBV5-1 to TRBJ2-1; 15 bases are a match to TRBD2. The length of the CDR3 is 19 residues. Germline-derived CDR1 and CDR2 are SGHRS and YFSETQ. The junction had 9 bases not matched to a gene; V was cut back by 1 base and J by 4 bases. The CDR3 DNA sequence: TGCGCCAGCAGCTTGTTCGGGACTAGCGGGGGGTCGAATTACAATGAGCAGTTCTTC. Its translation: CASSLFGTSGGSNYNEQFF. Full variable domain (missing parts from reference TRBV5-1 and TRBJ2-1): KAGVTQTPRYLIKTRGQQVTLSCSPISGHRSVSWYQQTPGQGLQFLFEYFSETQRNKGNFPGRFSGRQFSNSRSEMNVSTLELGDSALYLCASSLFGTSGGSNYNEQFFGPGTRLTVL.

The V call is TRBV7-2, the J call TRBJ1-2; 8 nucleotides match TRBD1. There are 14 residues in the CDR3. V trimming: 3 bases; J trimming: 1 base; junction bases outside the gene matches: 1. In germline, CDR1 is SGHTA, CDR2 FQGNSA. The CDR3 sequence is CASSFRGHNYGYTF. The CDR3 DNA follows: TGTGCCAGCAGCTTCAGGGGGCATAACTATGGCTACACCTTC. Variable domain in full (rest from reference TRBV7-2 and TRBJ1-2): GAGVSQSPSNKVTEKGKDVELRCDPISGHTALYWYRQSLGQGLEFLIYFQGNSAPDKSGLPSDRFSAERTGGSVSTLTIQRTQQEDSAVYLCASSFRGHNYGYTFGSGTRLTVV.

The chain carries TRBV9 and TRBJ2-7, with a tentative D call TRBD2 (7 bases). The V gene lost 0 bases and the J gene lost 1 base, with 11 bases spanning the gap. The CDR3 is 15 amino acids. Germline CDR1 SGDLS, CDR2 YYNGEE. Here the CDR3 DNA reads TGTGCCAGCAGCGTAGCGGGAGGACAGTCCTACGAGCAGTACTTC. Encoded protein: CASSVAGGQSYEQYF.

The chain couples TRBV7-6 to TRBJ1-1; D ambiguous. Looked up from germline, CDR1 is SGHVS and CDR2 is FNYEAQ. V lost 1 base, J lost 1 base, and 7 bases lay in between. This CDR3 is 14 amino acids long. The CDR3 sequence is CASSLVTANTEAFF. DNA of the CDR3: TGTGCCAGCAGCTTAGTCACAGCGAACACTGAAGCTTTCTTT.

This clone was observed once. This chain uses TRBV7-2 with TRBJ1-3; D not certain. CDR1 and CDR2 from the germline V gene are SGHTA and FQGNSA. V lost 4 bases to trimming and J lost 0 bases, with 7 bases between them. The CDR3 length is 14 residues. In DNA, the CDR3 is TGTGCCAGCAGCTCCACCGGCTCTGGAAACACCATATATTTT. Protein sequence: CASSSTGSGNTIYF.

This clone was observed a handful of times. J is TRBJ2-2 and V is TRBV9; D not certain. This CDR3 is built from 16 residues. V lost 0 bases and J lost 4, with 13 bases in between. The germline CDR1 and CDR2 sequences are SGDLS and YYNGEE. The CDR3 protein is CASSVVPIISTGELFF. Written as DNA, the CDR3 is TGTGCCAGCAGCGTAGTACCTATAATCTCCACCGGGGAGCTGTTTTTT.

The chain has TRBV7-9 and TRBJ2-2; D is possibly TRBD1 (5 bases). The CDR3 contains 14 residues. Looked up from germline, CDR1 is SEHNR and CDR2 is FQNEAQ (reference sequence). V lost 5 bases, J lost 4 bases, and 11 bases lay in between. CDR3 in amino acids: CASSAGAGTGELFF. CDR3 DNA: TGTGCCAGCAGCGCTGGGGCTGGCACCGGGGAGCTGTTTTTT.

The sample holds a few counts of this clone. The chain couples TRBV14 to TRBJ2-5; D gene unclear. V lost 0 bases to trimming and J lost 5 bases, with 7 bases between them. Germline V gives CDR1 SGHDN, CDR2 FVKESK. CDR3 size: 13 residues. The CDR3 DNA sequence: TGTGCCAGCAGCCAAGAGTTAGGGGAGACCCAGTACTTC. Amino acids: CASSQELGETQYF.

The V call is TRBV5-5, the J call TRBJ1-2; a weak D match, TRBD1 (6 bases). Germline V gene sequence: CDR1 SGHKS, CDR2 YYEKEE (reference sequence). V gave up 7 bases and J gave up 5 bases, with 21 bases separating them. The CDR3 covers 15 residues. DNA for the CDR3: TGTGCCAGCGGGGGAGGTCCACAGGGTGGATATGGCTACACCTTC. It encodes CASGGGPQGGYGYTF.

V gene TRBV5-1 combines with J gene TRBJ2-3; perhaps TRBD1 as D (5 bases). There are 14 residues in the CDR3. Trimming took off 7 bases at V and 2 bases at J, with 14 bases between the two ends. Germline CDR1 is SGHRS and CDR2 is YFSETQ. The CDR3 is CASGSMDTTDTQYF. CDR3 DNA sequence: TGCGCCAGCGGGTCGATGGACACCACAGATACGCAGTATTTT.

This chain links TRBV6-6 with TRBJ1-1, with 7 bases lining up with TRBD1. Germline CDR1 and CDR2: MNHNY and SVGAGI (reference sequence). Trimming cost V 2 bases and J 1 base; bases outside gene matches: 4. The CDR3 sequence is 15 residues long. The CDR3 DNA sequence: TGTGCCAGCAGTTACGACAGGGCGAGGAACACTGAAGCTTTCTTT. Its protein product is CASSYDRARNTEAFF.

The chain joins TRBV11-2 to TRBJ1-6; D is unresolved. Germline values: CDR1 SGHAT, CDR2 FQNNGV. The CDR3 is made up of 14 amino acids. The ends were cut back, 4 bases at V and 7 bases at J, with 11 bases in the middle. The CDR3, as DNA: TGTGCCAGCAGCTCACGAGGGTACAATTCACCCCTCCACTTT. It encodes CASSSRGYNSPLHF.

This clone was observed a few times. This rearrangement joins TRBV10-3 to TRBJ1-2; possible D gene TRBD1, 5 bases. V was shortened by 8 bases and J by 3 bases, with 10 bases between the two germline ends. The CDR3 consists of 12 residues. The germline CDR1 and CDR2 sequences are ENHRY and SYGVKD. As DNA, the CDR3 is TGTGCCATCTCTGGGGGGGACTATGGCTACACCTTC. Translation gives CAISGGDYGYTF.

This clone was recorded once. The chain combines TRBV6-5 with TRBJ1-2; no definite D call. CDR3 length: 13 amino acids. The germline V gene encodes CDR1 MNHEY and CDR2 SVGAGI. Trimming removed 7 bases from V and 4 bases from J, with 13 bases in between. The CDR3 loop is CASNQAGRYGYTF. CDR3 in DNA: TGTGCCAGCAACCAGGCAGGACGCTATGGCTACACCTTC.

The chain combines TRBV7-2 with TRBJ1-2; D unresolved. V lost 1 base, J lost 8 bases, and 17 bases lay in between. The CDR3 extends over 15 amino acids. Germline CDR1 and CDR2: SGHTA and FQGNSA. The DNA for the CDR3 is TGTGCCAGCAGCTTAGAGGCTATTCGCAGTAGAGGCTACACCTTC. Its translation is CASSLEAIRSRGYTF.

The chain employs TRBV24-1 and TRBJ1-1; no clear D. The germline V and J ends were trimmed by 4 bases and 6 bases, with 17 bases remaining between them. This CDR3 has 15 amino acids. Germline assignment: CDR1 KGHDR and CDR2 SFDVKD. The CDR3 bases are TGTGCCACCAGTGACCCGGACCGGCCTGGCGCTGAAGCTTTCTTT. Translating it yields CATSDPDRPGAEAFF.